These T cell receptor beta chains were read from a single sample in a study of identical twins. TCRdb independently ran MiXCR on the 5' RACE reads; one entry per CDR3 protein. The sample consists of around 500,000 distinct CDR3 sequences, approximately 15% of them appearing once. These data were likewise used in another study, on yellow fever vaccine responses in identical twins.

Source material: CD4+ T cells sorted from blood. The receptors were sampled from a woman aged 18-29 years in good health. CDR3s include the opening cysteine and the closing phenylalanine or tryptophan.

V,CDR3
TRBV29-1,CSVPPGTGGREQFF
TRBV20-1,CSARPDRSYEQYF
TRBV4-3,CASSEQALRDANNEQFF
TRBV2,CASSEGDRRNEQYF
TRBV11-2,CASSLDGGSRRVGRSPYEQYF
TRBV20-1,CSAPQARGGNQPQHF
TRBV29-1,CSVRDGGQGEQFF
TRBV10-1,CASSRLGAGELFF
TRBV10-3,CAISESFLAGEHEQYF
TRBV30,CAWSTWDGPYHEQYF
TRBV6-1,CASRPSTGTRSEQYF
TRBV5-1,CASSLKAGDQFF
TRBV2,CASGGPLTSGRVPSSYNEQFF
TRBV6-1,CASSLPLAGETDTQYF
TRBV12-3/TRBV12-4,CASSLKRDGSPLHF